This T cell receptor beta chain stems from a study of human T cells and chemical hapten exposure. This CDR3 has 18 residues. J lost 3 bases, V lost 4 bases, and 18 bases had no gene match. Germline V gene data show CDR1 as SGHTA and CDR2 as FQGTGA. Stated time point: pre-sensitization, week 0. Treatment meaning: therapeutic diphenylcyclopropenone sensitization with weekly scalp DPC. The total RNA was obtained from whole blood that was not fractionated. Study observations and caveats: With regard to DPC sensitization, TCRs above 1 in 1000 frequency did not change.

On this clonotype: Its specificity is unknown.

TCRdb re-analysed the RACE reads in MiXCR, keeping a single row per CDR3 protein. Of tens of thousands of distinct CDR3 sequences listed, 9.5% to 10% are singletons. This clonotype originated in a woman between 25 and 40 years old with alopecia areata. Some clones in this sample may be carry-over from other donors' samples. This chain uses TRBV7-3 with TRBJ2-7, with 7 positions matching TRBD1. This specimen was whole blood, taken in connection with sensitization to the hapten diphenylcyclopropenone (DPC). Here the CDR3 reads CASSSRTLGTEPNYEQYF. CDR3 bases: TGTGCCAGCAGCTCCCGAACCCTCGGGACAGAACCCAACTACGAGCAGTACTTC.